Listed below are T cell receptor beta chains from one sample, sequenced in a study of blood T cell repertoires in COVID-19. Profiling relied on immunoSEQ multiplex PCR, and the TCRdb table lists in-frame clones only, not all of them. The sample yields more than 100,000 clones, more than 75% seen once. What was sequenced was peripheral blood. The receptors shown here come from an older woman with acute or convalescent COVID-19. Each CDR3 is given with its conserved first and last residue. Fields, in order: J gene, V gene, clone size, D gene, CDR3 protein, CDR3 DNA. The D gene is left open where the match is weak. Where a row states a size, it is once, few, many or the class of an expanded clone; other rows omit it.

TRBJ2-5 | TRBV28 | NA | TRBD1 | CATTGGRETQYF | TGTGCCACGACAGGGGGCCGCGAGACCCAGTACTTC
TRBJ1-1 | TRBV30 | NA | TRBD1 | CAWSLNPGGMAFF | TGTGCCTGGAGTCTCAATCCAGGGGGCATGGCTTTCTTT
TRBJ2-1 | TRBV3-1/TRBV3-2 | NA | NA | CASSQVGSSYNEQFF | TGTGCCAGCAGCCAAGTTGGCAGTTCCTACAATGAGCAGTTCTTC
TRBJ2-7 | TRBV7-3 | NA | TRBD2 | CASSRGTSGGVDEQYF | TGTGCCAGCAGCCGAGGGACTAGCGGGGGGGTCGACGAGCAGTACTTC
TRBJ2-7 | TRBV10-3 | NA | TRBD2 | CAISEERGGREQYF | TGTGCCATCAGTGAGGAGCGGGGGGGCCGCGAGCAGTACTTC
TRBJ1-2 | TRBV7-9 | NA | TRBD1 | CASTRWTGDGYTF | TGTGCCAGCACGAGATGGACAGGGGATGGCTACACCTTC
TRBJ2-7 | TRBV29-1 | NA | NA | CSVAFESYEQYF | TGCAGCGTTGCCTTCGAGTCCTACGAGCAGTACTTC
TRBJ1-1 | TRBV6-5 | NA | TRBD1 | CASSLQGWTNTEAFF | TGTGCCAGCAGTCTACAGGGGTGGACGAACACTGAAGCTTTCTTT
TRBJ1-4 | TRBV5-1 | once | NA | CASSAGRATNEKLFF | TGCGCCAGCAGCGCTGGGAGGGCAACTAATGAAAAACTGTTTTTT
TRBJ2-7 | TRBV7-2 | NA | NA | CASSWRRDIGYEQYF | TGTGCCAGCAGCTGGAGGAGGGATATAGGCTACGAGCAGTACTTC
TRBJ2-7 | TRBV5-6 | once | NA | CASSPAGGRGQYF | TGTGCCAGCAGCCCTGCCGGCGGGCGAGGGCAGTACTTC
TRBJ1-4 | TRBV19 | NA | TRBD1 | CASSVQGSNEKLFF | TGTGCCAGTAGTGTACAGGGGAGTAATGAAAAACTGTTTTTT
TRBJ2-3 | TRBV10-3 | NA | TRBD2 | CATTSEYTDTQYF | TGTGCCACGACTAGCGAGTACACAGATACGCAGTATTTT
TRBJ2-7 | TRBV2 | NA | TRBD2 | CASSELAGAGEQYF | TGTGCCAGCAGTGAATTAGCGGGGGCGGGGGAGCAGTACTTC
TRBJ1-2 | TRBV28 | NA | NA | CASSLYREHGYTF | TGTGCCAGCAGTCTGTACAGGGAACATGGCTACACCTTC
TRBJ2-2 | TRBV24-1 | NA | TRBD1 | CATSEPGQARVTGELFF | TGTGCCACCAGTGAACCCGGACAGGCAAGGGTGACCGGGGAGCTGTTTTTT
TRBJ1-1 | TRBV28 | NA | NA | CASTDSGQLNTEAFF | TGTGCCAGCACCGACTCCGGACAGTTGAACACTGAAGCTTTCTTT
TRBJ2-1 | TRBV6-5 | NA | TRBD2 | CASSYVSGGSYNEQFF | TGTGCCAGCAGTTACGTTAGCGGGGGCTCCTACAATGAGCAGTTCTTC
TRBJ2-1 | TRBV15 | NA | TRBD2 | CATNPGLAYNEQFF | TGTGCCACCAACCCGGGACTAGCGTACAATGAGCAGTTCTTC
TRBJ1-6 | TRBV10-3 | NA | NA | CAISGGGNSYNSPLHF | TGTGCCATCAGTGGCGGGGGCAATTCCTATAATTCACCCCTCCACTTT
TRBJ2-7 | TRBV20-1 | NA | NA | CSARAAATRYF | TGCAGTGCTAGAGCGGCGGCCACTAGGTACTTC
TRBJ2-7 | TRBV28 | NA | TRBD2 | CASSGTSGYYEQYF | TGTGCCAGCAGCGGGACTAGCGGCTACTACGAGCAGTACTTC
TRBJ2-5 | TRBV10-1 | NA | NA | CASSQGTTGGTQYF | TGCGCCAGCAGTCAGGGGACTACCGGAGGGACCCAGTACTTC
TRBJ1-2 | TRBV27 | NA | TRBD1 | CASRVTGGAEGYTF | TGTGCCAGCAGGGTGACAGGGGGCGCGGAGGGCTACACCTTC